One TCR beta chain is described in this entry. Assay: immunoSEQ multiplex PCR; the TCRdb copy retains only in-frame clones and omits some. The table has approximately 380,000 clones, approximately 90% seen once. This sample is drawn from a study of blood T cell repertoires in COVID-19. Cohorts were based on clinical histories the participants reported. Two negative PCRs, clearance, or symptom resolution characterized the recovered Cohort 3 donors. Germline values: CDR1 SGHNT, CDR2 YENEEA. The V segment lost 5 bases and the J segment 6 bases; nucleotides outside the gene matches: 5. This CDR3 contains 13 residues.

The material sequenced was PBMCs or T cells enriched from blood (not recorded which). This clonotype was obtained from a young woman who had recovered from COVID-19. The genes are TRBV11-3 and TRBJ1-1; 8 bases agree with TRBD1. The CDR3, as DNA: TGTGCCAGCAGCGTCCAGACAGGGGCTGAAGCTTTCTTT. It yields the protein CASSVQTGAEAFF.